This TCR beta chain was sequenced for a study of blood T cell repertoires in COVID-19. At the level of the study: The study drew acute and convalescent COVID-19 samples from the United States, Italy and Spain. PBMCs, B-cell-depleted T cells, or T cells were the source of the cDNA or gDNA that made up the material.

In the original analysis: Amplification of reference gene primers was used by the study to estimate nucleated cell counts. Sequencing was performed with immunoSEQ multiplex PCR; in TCRdb, only in-frame clones are kept and a portion is missing. V, J and clone size are taken as reported in that table, and D and trimming were inferred from the DNA itself. This table has around 230,000 clones, around 83% appearing once. CDR1 is SGHTA and CDR2 is FQGTGA in the germline V gene. The CDR3 loop spans 14 amino acids. V dropped 5 bases and J dropped 4; count of bases not matched to a gene: 3. This TCR was recovered from a woman of 80 years or more with acute or convalescent COVID-19. This chain joins TRBV7-3 and TRBJ1-1; TRBD1 agrees at 11 bases. The sample consisted of peripheral blood. DNA of the CDR3: TGTGCCAGCAGCCCAGGGACAGGGGGCACTGAAGCTTTCTTT. Its translation: CASSPGTGGTEAFF.